One and the same sample provided the 16 T cell receptor beta chains below, sequenced in a study of shared clonotypes between healthy human individuals. TCRdb's table, derived via immunoSEQ multiplex PCR, lists solely in-frame clones and lacks some. In the table there are about half a million clones, 79% of which are singletons. Sequencing was performed on PBMCs. These receptors were taken from a woman in her thirties or forties in good health. Some clones in this sample may be carry-over from other donors' samples.

The chain links TRBV5-4 to TRBJ2-1, with TRBD2 matching over 7 bases. Germline V gene sequence: CDR1 SGHNT, CDR2 YYREEE (reference sequence). The J segment lost 5 bases and the V segment lost 3 bases, leaving 14 bases of the junction unmatched. The length of the CDR3 is 17 residues. CDR3 residues: CASSSPPLAGENNEQFF. In nucleotides, the CDR3 is TGTGCCAGCAGCTCCCCCCCCTTGGCGGGAGAGAACAATGAGCAGTTCTTC.

The chain carries TRBV11-2 and TRBJ1-4; TRBD1 is a possible D gene (5 bases). This CDR3 region has 14 residues. Trimming took off 1 base at V and 4 bases at J, with 7 bases between the two ends. Germline CDR1 and CDR2: SGHAT and FQNNGV. CDR3 sequence reads: CASSLGQLNEKLFF. The CDR3 bases are TGTGCCAGCAGCTTAGGACAGCTTAATGAAAAACTGTTTTTT.

This chain links TRBV7-8 with TRBJ1-1, with 7 bases that match TRBD1. Germline V gene sequence: CDR1 SGHVS, CDR2 FQNEAQ. V was pared by 5 bases and J by 4 bases, with 4 bases of the junction left unmatched. This CDR3 is 13 amino acids long. The CDR3 DNA sequence: TGTGCCAGCAGCAGCGCAGGGGGCACTGAAGCTTTCTTT. Amino acids: CASSSAGGTEAFF. The full variable domain, in which reference TRBV7-8 and TRBJ1-1 provide the parts outside the CDR3, is GAGVSQSPRYKVAKRGQDVALRCDPISGHVSLFWYQQALGQGPEFLTYFQNEAQLDKSGLPSDRFFAERPEGSVSTLKIQRTQQEDSAVYLCASSSAGGTEAFFGQGTRLTVV.

This rearrangement joins TRBV19 to TRBJ2-2; tentative D call: TRBD1 (5 bases). Between the trimmed V and J ends, which lost 3 bases and 9 bases, there was a span of 14 bases. Per the germline V gene, CDR1 is LNHDA and CDR2 is SQIVND (reference sequence). The CDR3 length is 14 residues. CDR3 sequence reads: CASSISRVERELFF. The CDR3 region has the DNA TGTGCCAGTAGTATTTCCAGGGTTGAACGGGAGCTGTTTTTT. Drawing the rest from reference TRBV19 and TRBJ2-2, the complete variable domain is DGGITQSPKYLFRKEGQNVTLSCEQNLNHDAMYWYRQDPGQGLRLIYYSQIVNDFQKGDIAEGYSVSREKKESFPLTVTSAQKNPTAFYLCASSISRVERELFFGEGSRLTVL.

The gene calls are TRBV7-3 and TRBJ2-3, with D perhaps given as TRBD1 or TRBD2 (6 bases each). Trimming shortened V by 5 bases and J by 2 bases, and 14 bases separated the two germline ends. Germline CDR1 is SGHTA and CDR2 is FQGTGA. The CDR3 covers 15 residues. CDR3 sequence (DNA): TGTGCCAGCAGCCCCTTCGGGGGCGCCACAGATACGCAGTATTTT. This codes for CASSPFGGATDTQYF.

This sequence joins TRBV29-1 and TRBJ2-1; the D call may be TRBD1 or TRBD2 (6 bases each). Deletions cut 4 bases from V and 5 bases from J, with 9 bases between. Germline values: CDR1 SQVTM, CDR2 ANQGSEA. The CDR3 is made up of 12 amino acids. The CDR3 is CSVGRGDNEQFF. The CDR3 nucleotides are TGCAGCGTTGGGAGGGGGGACAATGAGCAGTTCTTC.

V is TRBV28 and J is TRBJ2-5; maybe TRBD1 (8 bases). The better agreement between TRBJ2-7 and the DNA end casts doubt on the J call. The CDR3 is 15 residues long. CDR1 MDHEN and CDR2 SYDVKM come from the germline V gene. DNA for the CDR3: TGTGCCAGCAGTTTAGTGGACAGGGACTACCACGAGCAGTACTTC. Translated, it gives CASSLVDRDYHEQYF.

The CDR3 DNA is TGTGCCAGCAGTTCCGCGCTGGGGGGAGATCTCTATGGCTACACCTTC. Its translation is CASSSALGGDLYGYTF. The chain is built from TRBV28 and TRBJ1-2; tentatively, D is TRBD1 (5 bases). The V end was cut by 4 bases, the J end by 4 bases, with 19 bases between. From germline, CDR1 is MDHEN and CDR2 SYDVKM. CDR3 length: 16 amino acids.

The chain joins TRBV11-2 to TRBJ2-7; possibly TRBD2 for D (6 bases). The CDR3 runs to 12 residues. CDR1 is SGHAT and CDR2 is FQNNGV in the germline V gene. Trimming left V 5 bases short and J 6 bases short, with 11 bases between. The CDR3 loop is CASSQEGGEQYF. In nucleotides, the CDR3 is TGTGCCAGCAGCCAGGAGGGTGGCGAGCAGTACTTC.

CDR3 nucleotide sequence: TGCGCCAGCAGCCCTCCCGGCAGGGAGGTTGTGGGTGGCTACACCTTC. Its translation is CASSPPGREVVGGYTF. This chain connects TRBV5-1 to TRBJ1-2; perhaps TRBD1 as D (5 bases). CDR1 and CDR2 (germline): SGHRS, YFSETQ. Trimming took off 4 bases at V and 7 bases at J, with 23 bases between the two ends. This CDR3 contains 16 residues.

This chain uses TRBV6-5 with TRBJ1-6; the D gene is possibly TRBD1 (5 bases). V lost 5 bases to trimming and J lost 9 bases, with 11 bases between them. The germline V gene encodes CDR1 MNHEY and CDR2 SVGAGI. The length of the CDR3 is 13 residues. The CDR3 nucleotides read TGTGCCAGCAGTAGTAATAGGGGTTCACCCCTCCACTTT. Amino acids: CASSSNRGSPLHF.

In this sample, this clone turned up a few times. This chain uses TRBV7-9 with TRBJ2-2, with a possible D match to TRBD1 (5 bases). Germline V gene sequence: CDR1 SEHNR, CDR2 FQNEAQ (reference sequence). V lost 0 bases, J lost 6 bases, and 8 bases lay in between. The CDR3 runs 14 residues. CDR3 in DNA: TGTGCCAGCAGCTTAGCTATCAGGGCCGGGGAGCTGTTTTTT. Its translation: CASSLAIRAGELFF.

This chain connects TRBV5-1 to TRBJ1-1; D is possibly TRBD1 (6 bases). The CDR3 has 15 residues. The ends were cut back, 0 bases at V and 0 bases at J, with 9 bases in the middle. Germline V gene lookup returns CDR1 SGHRS and CDR2 YFSETQ. The CDR3 DNA is TGCGCCAGCAGCTTGGACGGACAGATGAACACTGAAGCTTTCTTT. Translating it yields CASSLDGQMNTEAFF.

The chain uses TRBV7-2 and TRBJ2-7; TRBD1 matches 7 bases. Looked up from germline, CDR1 is SGHTA and CDR2 is FQGNSA. V lost 5 bases and J lost 0; bases outside the gene matches: 4. The CDR3 spans 14 residues. CDR3 protein: CASSGTAGSYEQYF. The CDR3, as DNA: TGTGCCAGCAGCGGGACAGCCGGCTCCTACGAGCAGTACTTC. Combining the CDR3 with reference TRBV7-2 and TRBJ2-7 gives the whole variable domain GAGVSQSPSNKVTEKGKDVELRCDPISGHTALYWYRQSLGQGLEFLIYFQGNSAPDKSGLPSDRFSAERTGGSVSTLTIQRTQQEDSAVYLCASSGTAGSYEQYFGPGTRLTVT.

This clone was seen only a few times. The chain links TRBV7-9 to TRBJ2-7; D remains unclear. This CDR3 has 15 amino acids. In germline, CDR1 is SEHNR, CDR2 FQNEAQ (reference sequence). Trimming removed 1 base at V and 0 bases at J, with 10 bases between. CDR3 sequence (DNA): TGTGCCAGCAGCTTAGGAACGCTGAGCTCCTACGAGCAGTACTTC. The encoded protein is CASSLGTLSSYEQYF.

This chain links TRBV6-5 with TRBJ1-3; D ambiguous. The CDR3 covers 15 residues. From germline, CDR1 is MNHEY and CDR2 SVGAGI. V lost 2 bases and J 0 bases, leaving 8 bases between the germline ends. The CDR3 nucleotides are TGTGCCAGCAGTTACGGCGCCAACTCTGGAAACACCATATATTTT. It codes for CASSYGANSGNTIYF.